Here is one TCR beta chain with its context. This clonotype was counted at least ten times. It has no known antigen specificity. Base qualities are not provided; no much larger clone lies one nucleotide away. The CDR3 spans 15 residues, from the cysteine through the phenylalanine. The read is trimmed to its CDR3 DNA, 45 bases read in frame from base 1. At the junction V is shortened by 5 bases and J by 0 bases, with 12 bases in between. This sample is part of a study of neurological immune-mediated disorders (dated by TCRdb to between 2017 and 2020). With regard to the full study: Using UMI-based sequencing, the study compared peripheral blood TCR-beta repertoires from patients with HTLV-I-associated myelopathy (HAM/TSP), patients with multiple sclerosis, and healthy controls. The cohort included approximately 70 subjects: some 15 with HAM/TSP, some 35 with multiple sclerosis, and approximately 20 healthy controls. The approximately 110 TCR-beta libraries covered PBMC samples along with longitudinal samples, technical triplicates, and paired sorted CD4+ and CD8+ T-cell subsets. Summary of the overall study and its limitations: TCR clonal expansion was greatest in HAM/TSP patients and smallest in MS patients, who ranked below even healthy controls. Expanded clones from different subjects shared no identical CDR3 amino acid sequences, which suggests that TCR-beta repertoires were private in all groups.

cDNA synthesis used template-switch 5'RACE with a primer carrying a 10-nucleotide random unique molecular identifier tagging each TCR transcript. Every sequencing run covered 15-18 subjects and yielded more than 160 million TCR-beta sequences. The RNeasy kit was used to extract total RNA. The KAPA Real-time Library Amplification kit was used to amplify TCR-beta VDJ regions with primers targeting the TCR constant region and the 5'RACE anchor. Sample indexes and Illumina adaptors were added in a first PCR, after which library yield was increased in a second PCR. The roughly 650 bp TCR product was size-selected on a 2% E-gel SizeSelection system after Ampure bead purification. Library quality was checked on a Bioanalyzer, concentration was measured with Qubit, and libraries were quantified with the Kapa Library Quantification kit before pooling. An Illumina HiSeq 2500 sequenced the libraries paired-end 2 x 150 bp. To increase sequence diversity, roughly 25-31% phiX was spiked into each library pool. Concerning the study's data processing: The UMI-based MiGEC pipeline processed quality-filtered reads and removed over 80% of raw TCR sequences during error correction. VDJ genes were aligned to IMGT germline references, and clonotypes were defined by unique CDR3 amino acid sequence plus V-J genes. VDJtools evaluated clonal expansion, Shannon diversity and CDR3 relatedness (CalcPairwiseDistances, ClusterSamples); CLCbio workbench built phylogenetic trees. Using coefficient-of-variation modelling across technical triplicates, the study counted a clone as expanded if it had at least 8 unique UMIs. TCRdb took the public reads, trimmed them with fastp at Q25, ran MiXCR for clone calling and kept in-frame beta chains. Rows with a matching CDR3 protein are joined into one entry that keeps the most common DNA and genes. Here the V and J calls rest on TCRdb's processing, not on the authors' analysis. This sample gives tens of thousands of distinct CDR3 sequences in total; more than 15% of them show up just once. 15% to 19% of the sample belongs to the ten largest clones.

Blood bank volunteers in Maryland, USA served as the healthy controls. Unsorted PBMC libraries were generated from 2 million PBMCs stored in RNAlater at -80 °C until RNA extraction. Peripheral blood underwent Ficoll-Hypaque density gradient centrifugation to isolate PBMCs, which were then cryopreserved in liquid nitrogen. The sample comprised PBMCs. The receptor's source is a woman aged 40 to 55 in good health. The sequence is built from TRBV12-3 or TRBV12-4 and TRBJ2-3; no D gene call is confident. The nucleotide sequence reads as follows: TGTGCCAGCAGTATAGATGGTTCTAGCACAGATACGCAGTATTTT. Its coded protein is CASSIDGSSTDTQYF.